The sequence of this T cell receptor beta chain was determined in a study of T cell clonality in common variable immunodeficiency. Study findings and constraints: Fewer deletions and N-nucleotide insertions were reportedly seen in common variable immunodeficiency TCR beta sequences. Compared with controls, CVID subjects had fewer shared TCRbeta clones. CVID subjects had higher TCRbeta clonality than healthy controls, most marked in about a third.

Generated by immunoSEQ multiplex PCR, the TCRdb table keeps only in-frame clones and is missing some. The sample is made up of about 30,000 clones, none counted only once. This clone was counted between two and nine times. Antigen specificity is unknown. The observed sequence ends 3 residues before the CDR3 terminus, with the missing tail filled in from the germline J gene. CVID meant reduced serum IgG, IgA and/or IgM plus specific antibody deficiency. In germline, CDR1 is MNHEY, CDR2 SVGEGT. CDR3 size: 14 residues. V was shortened by 2 bases and J by 0 bases, with 7 bases between the two germline ends.

This chain links TRBV6-2 or TRBV6-3 with TRBJ1-1; D remains ambiguous. This TCR came from a human donor with common variable immunodeficiency. Sequenced: peripheral blood mononuclear cells. The DNA read from the CDR3 is TGTGCCAGCAGTTACGACAACGTGAACACTGAA. It codes for CASSYDNVNTE. The entire CDR3 protein reads CASSYDNVNTEAFF.